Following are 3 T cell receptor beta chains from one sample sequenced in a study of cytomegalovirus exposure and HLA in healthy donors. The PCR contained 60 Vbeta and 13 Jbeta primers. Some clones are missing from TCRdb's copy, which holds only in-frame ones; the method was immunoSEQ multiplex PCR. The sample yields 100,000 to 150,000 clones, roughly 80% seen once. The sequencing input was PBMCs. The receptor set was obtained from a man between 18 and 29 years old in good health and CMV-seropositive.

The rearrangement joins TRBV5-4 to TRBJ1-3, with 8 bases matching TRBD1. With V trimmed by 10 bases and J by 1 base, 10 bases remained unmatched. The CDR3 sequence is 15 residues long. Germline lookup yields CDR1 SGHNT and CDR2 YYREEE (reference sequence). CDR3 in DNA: TGTGCCGTCTCACAGGGGGGGGCGTCTGGAAACACCATATATTTT. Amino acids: CAVSQGGASGNTIYF.

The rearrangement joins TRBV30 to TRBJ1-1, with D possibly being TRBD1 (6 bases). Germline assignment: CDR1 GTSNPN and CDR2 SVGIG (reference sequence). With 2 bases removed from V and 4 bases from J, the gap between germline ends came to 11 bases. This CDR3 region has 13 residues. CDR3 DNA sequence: TGTGCCTGGAGTTTGGGCAGGGGCACTGAAGCTTTCTTT. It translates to CAWSLGRGTEAFF.

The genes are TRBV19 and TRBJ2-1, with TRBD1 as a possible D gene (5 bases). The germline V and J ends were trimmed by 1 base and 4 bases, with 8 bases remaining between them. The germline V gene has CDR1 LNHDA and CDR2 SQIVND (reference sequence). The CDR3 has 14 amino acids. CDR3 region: CASSIGTSYNEQFF. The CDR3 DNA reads TGTGCCAGTAGTATAGGGACATCGTACAATGAGCAGTTCTTC.